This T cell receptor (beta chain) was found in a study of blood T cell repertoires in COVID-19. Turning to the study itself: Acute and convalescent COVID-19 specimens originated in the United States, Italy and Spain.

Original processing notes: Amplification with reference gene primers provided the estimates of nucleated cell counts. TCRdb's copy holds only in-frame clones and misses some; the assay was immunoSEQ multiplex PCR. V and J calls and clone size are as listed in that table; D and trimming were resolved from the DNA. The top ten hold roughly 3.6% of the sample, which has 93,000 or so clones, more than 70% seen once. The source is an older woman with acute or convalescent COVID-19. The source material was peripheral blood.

The CDR3 region has the DNA TGTGCCAGCAGTTCCTGGGACAGTGAAGCTTTCTTT. This gives the protein CASSSWDSEAFF. The chain combines TRBV6-6 with TRBJ1-1, with 7 bases matching TRBD1. With V trimmed by 4 bases and J by 7 bases, 3 bases remained unmatched. The CDR3 spans 12 residues. CDR1 MNHNY and CDR2 SVGAGI come from the germline V gene (reference sequence).